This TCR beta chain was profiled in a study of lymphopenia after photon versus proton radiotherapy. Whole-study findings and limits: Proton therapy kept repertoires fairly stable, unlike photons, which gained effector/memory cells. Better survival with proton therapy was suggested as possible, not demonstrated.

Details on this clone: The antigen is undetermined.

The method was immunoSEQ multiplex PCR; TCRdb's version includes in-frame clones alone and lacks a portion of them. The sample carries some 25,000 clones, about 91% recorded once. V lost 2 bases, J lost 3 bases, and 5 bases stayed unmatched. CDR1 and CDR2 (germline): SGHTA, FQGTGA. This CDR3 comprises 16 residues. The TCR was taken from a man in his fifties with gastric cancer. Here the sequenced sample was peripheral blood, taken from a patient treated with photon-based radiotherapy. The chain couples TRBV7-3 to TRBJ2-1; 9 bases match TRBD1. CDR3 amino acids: CASSLFGTGIYNEQFF. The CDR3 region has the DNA TGTGCCAGCAGCTTATTCGGGACAGGGATCTACAATGAGCAGTTCTTC.